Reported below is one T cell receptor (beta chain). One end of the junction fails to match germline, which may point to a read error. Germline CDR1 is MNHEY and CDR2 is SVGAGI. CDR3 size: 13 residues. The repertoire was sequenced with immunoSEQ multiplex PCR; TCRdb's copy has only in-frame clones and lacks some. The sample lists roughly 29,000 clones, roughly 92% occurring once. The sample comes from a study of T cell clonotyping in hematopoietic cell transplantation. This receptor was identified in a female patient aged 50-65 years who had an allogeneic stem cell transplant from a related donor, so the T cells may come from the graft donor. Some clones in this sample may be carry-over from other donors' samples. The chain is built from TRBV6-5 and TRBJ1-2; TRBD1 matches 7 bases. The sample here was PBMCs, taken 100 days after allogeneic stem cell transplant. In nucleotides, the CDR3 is TGTGCCAGCAGATACTGGGACAGTGATGGCTACACCTTC. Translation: CASRYWDSDGYTF.